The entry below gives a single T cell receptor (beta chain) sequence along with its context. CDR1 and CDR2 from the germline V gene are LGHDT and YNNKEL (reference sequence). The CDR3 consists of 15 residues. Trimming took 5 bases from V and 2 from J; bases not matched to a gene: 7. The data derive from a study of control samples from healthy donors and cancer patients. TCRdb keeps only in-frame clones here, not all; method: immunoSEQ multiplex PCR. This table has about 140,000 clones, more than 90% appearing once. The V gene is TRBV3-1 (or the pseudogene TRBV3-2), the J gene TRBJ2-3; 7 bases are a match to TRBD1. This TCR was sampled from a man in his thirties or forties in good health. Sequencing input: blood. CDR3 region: CASSTRTGHTDTQYF. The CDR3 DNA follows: TGTGCCAGCAGCACCCGGACAGGACACACAGATACGCAGTATTTT.